The 9 T cell receptor beta chains given below trace back to one sample, sequenced in a study of blood T cells in healthy people across ages. Using a J-beta primer mix together with a sample-barcoded 5' primer, a second PCR was run for roughly 6 to 11 cycles. MiXCR, applied by TCRdb to the 5' RACE reads, yields one record per CDR3 protein. Of hundreds of thousands of distinct CDR3 sequences listed, around two fifths are singletons. Material: blood. The receptors here all came from a man between 60 and 75 years old in good health.

V and J are TRBV20-1 and TRBJ2-3; perhaps TRBD2 as D (7 bases). This CDR3 contains 15 residues. The germline V and J ends were trimmed by 6 bases and 2 bases, with 18 bases remaining between them. Per germline, CDR1 DFQATT and CDR2 SNEGSKA (reference sequence). The chain's CDR3 is CSAGVGGPYTDTQYF. The CDR3 DNA sequence: TGCAGTGCCGGGGTGGGGGGGCCCTACACAGATACGCAGTATTTT.

Turning to this clonotype: A much larger clone lies one base from this, so it may be a read error. CDR3 DNA sequence: TGTGCCAGCGGGTGGCAGGGGACCTACGAGCAGTTCTTC. It yields the protein CASGWQGTYEQFF. The V call is TRBV6-2 or TRBV6-3, the J call TRBJ2-1; weak D call: TRBD1 (6 bases). This CDR3 spans 13 amino acids. Germline CDR1 MNHEY, CDR2 SVGEGT. Trimming shortened V by 8 bases and J by 10 bases, and 18 bases separated the two germline ends.

This chain uses TRBV25-1 with TRBJ1-2; D call uncertain. The V gene's germline CDR1 is MGHDK and CDR2 SYGVNS. Trimming shortened V by 2 bases and J by 3 bases, and 10 bases separated the two germline ends. The CDR3 sequence is 14 residues long. CDR3 sequence reads: CASSETGRDYGYTF. The CDR3 region has the DNA TGTGCCAGCAGTGAAACGGGGAGGGACTATGGCTACACCTTC.

In this sample, this clonotype turned up a few times. V gene TRBV3-1 combines with J gene TRBJ2-4; tentative D call: TRBD1 (5 bases). V was clipped by 1 base and J by 13 bases, with 14 bases between them. From germline, CDR1 is LGHDT and CDR2 YNNKEL (reference sequence). CDR3 length equals 13 residues. This CDR3 reads CASSQAAGSEQYF. CDR3 bases: TGTGCCAGCAGCCAAGCAGCAGGGTCAGAGCAGTACTTC.

The rearrangement links TRBV4-1 to TRBJ2-2; D might be TRBD2 (6 bases). The CDR3 is 17 residues long. V was cut by 0 bases and J by 0 bases, with 11 bases left in between. Germline V gene lookup returns CDR1 MGHRA and CDR2 YSYEKL. CDR3: CASSQDGSGSNTGELFF. The CDR3 DNA is TGCGCCAGCAGCCAAGACGGTAGCGGATCGAACACCGGGGAGCTGTTTTTT.

This clonotype has a count of ten or more. The CDR3 spells CSVESPDSYEQYF. The CDR3 coding sequence is TGCAGCGTTGAGTCACCCGACTCCTACGAGCAGTACTTC. The chain combines TRBV29-1 with TRBJ2-7; no firm D call. This CDR3 is built from 13 residues. Germline CDR1 is SQVTM and CDR2 is ANQGSEA. Trimming took off 3 bases at V and 0 bases at J, with 9 bases between the two ends.

For this clonotype: A read error may account for a junction end that differs from germline. The chain uses TRBV7-2 and TRBJ2-2, with D possibly being TRBD2 (5 bases). The CDR3 is made up of 18 amino acids. Looked up from germline, CDR1 is SGHTA and CDR2 is FQGNSA. The CDR3 sequence is CASSLVFPGFGNTGELFF. For the CDR3, the DNA is TGTGCCAGCAGCTTAGTTTTCCCCGGGTTCGGGAACACCGGGGAACTGTTTTTT.

Many counts were recorded for this clonotype. CDR3 region: CASSRGGLFSGANVLTF. The DNA of the CDR3 is TGTGCCAGCTCCCGGGGGGGACTTTTCTCTGGGGCCAACGTCCTGACTTTC. The V call is TRBV5-8, the J call TRBJ2-6; 8 positions agree with TRBD2. From germline, CDR1 is SGHTS and CDR2 YDEGEE. The CDR3 is 17 residues long. The V gene end was trimmed by 7 bases and the J gene end by 0 bases; junction bases not matched to a gene: 9.

This clonotype turned up a few times. CDR3 residues: CASSPGSGDLYEQYF. CDR3 bases: TGCGCCAGCAGCCCCGGATCGGGGGACCTATACGAGCAGTACTTC. The chain employs TRBV5-1 and TRBJ2-7; possibly TRBD2 for D (6 bases). The germline V gene encodes CDR1 SGHRS and CDR2 YFSETQ. Trimming left V 4 bases short and J 4 bases short, with 18 bases between. CDR3 length: 15 residues. The full variable domain, with the rest looked up from reference TRBV5-1 and TRBJ2-7, is KAGVTQTPRYLIKTRGQQVTLSCSPISGHRSVSWYQQTPGQGLQFLFEYFSETQRNKGNFPGRFSGRQFSNSRSEMNVSTLELGDSALYLCASSPGSGDLYEQYFGPGTRLTVT.